The 32 T cell receptor beta chains listed next were all sequenced from one sample in a study of lymphopenia after photon versus proton radiotherapy. Clones were sequenced by immunoSEQ multiplex PCR, and TCRdb holds only the in-frame ones, with some missing. Here the sample spans 50,000 to 70,000 clones, around 90% being singletons. The starting material was peripheral blood, obtained from a patient treated with proton-based radiotherapy. The origin of the receptors is an elderly man with esophageal cancer.

The chain is built from TRBV7-9 and TRBJ2-7, with 9 bases aligning to TRBD2. V dropped 6 bases and J dropped 5; count of bases not matched to a gene: 5. The CDR3 loop spans 13 amino acids. CDR1 is SEHNR, CDR2 FQNEAQ, per germline (reference sequence). CDR3 amino acids: CASRPRGGHEQYF. The CDR3 region has the DNA TGTGCCAGCAGACCGCGGGGGGGCCACGAGCAGTACTTC.

The CDR3 loop is CASSPGGTIRETQYF. The CDR3 DNA is TGTGCCAGCAGCCCGGGGGGGACAATCCGGGAGACCCAGTACTTC. The rearrangement uses TRBV2 and TRBJ2-5; TRBD2 agrees at 8 bases. Germline CDR1 and CDR2: SNHLY and FYNNEI. The V and J ends lost 6 bases and 5 bases, in that order; junction bases with no gene match: 11. CDR3 size: 15 residues.

The chain employs TRBV20-1 and TRBJ2-1; D remains unclear. CDR1 is DFQATT and CDR2 is SNEGSKA in the germline V gene (reference sequence). This CDR3 contains 11 residues. Trimming stripped 0 bases from V and 7 bases from J, with 4 bases between. The CDR3 is CSARDGNEQFF. CDR3 sequence (DNA): TGCAGTGCTAGAGATGGAAATGAGCAGTTCTTC.

This chain uses TRBV21-1 with TRBJ2-4; the table calls TRBD2, which could not be checked here. TRBV21-1 is labeled a pseudogene. CDR3 length: 17 residues. CDR3 in DNA: TGTGCCAGCAGCACGAGAGAAGATTCTCTAGCCAAAAACATTCAGTACTTC. It codes for CASSTREDSLAKNIQYF.

The rearrangement joins TRBV7-2 to TRBJ2-1; weak D call: TRBD2 (5 bases). The CDR3 totals 13 residues. In germline, CDR1 is SGHTA, CDR2 FQGNSA. The V end was cut by 5 bases, the J end by 2 bases, with 7 bases between. DNA for the CDR3: TGTGCCAGCAGCGGGCGGGCCTACAATGAGCAGTTCTTC. Translation gives CASSGRAYNEQFF.

By proportion, this clone is medium-sized. J is TRBJ2-1 and V is TRBV11-3, with TRBD1 as a possible D gene (5 bases). The CDR3 is 13 residues long. V gave up 4 bases and J gave up 5 bases, with 9 bases separating them. In germline, CDR1 is SGHNT, CDR2 YENEEA. CDR3 bases: TGTGCCAGCAGCTCAATGACAGACAATGAGCAGTTCTTC. Its translation: CASSSMTDNEQFF.

The chain uses TRBV7-2 and TRBJ2-5, with a possible D match to TRBD2 (7 bases). The CDR3 covers 15 residues. V was trimmed by 5 bases and J by 5 bases, leaving 18 bases between them. The V gene's germline CDR1 is SGHTA and CDR2 FQGNSA. CDR3 loop: CASSHQRGAGETQYF. In DNA form, the CDR3 reads TGTGCCAGCAGCCACCAACGGGGGGCTGGTGAGACCCAGTACTTC.

The chain couples TRBV4-3 to TRBJ1-1; D not resolved. The ends were cut back, 0 bases at V and 1 base at J, with 12 bases in the middle. From germline, CDR1 is LGHNA and CDR2 YSLEER. The CDR3 consists of 16 residues. The CDR3 region has the DNA TGCGCCAGCAGCCAAGATGGGTTGTATACGAACACTGAAGCTTTCTTT. Amino acid sequence: CASSQDGLYTNTEAFF.

J is TRBJ1-5 and V is TRBV30; D gene ambiguous. CDR1 is GTSNPN and CDR2 is SVGIG in the germline V gene (reference sequence). This CDR3 has 16 residues. Trimming cost V 1 base and J 5 bases, with 18 bases left between them. The CDR3 loop is CAWSGKTGLTDQPQHF. In nucleotides, the CDR3 is TGTGCCTGGAGTGGTAAAACCGGGCTCACGGATCAGCCCCAGCATTTT. The entire variable domain, with the rest obtained from reference TRBV30 and TRBJ1-5, is as follows: SQTIHQWPATLVQPVGSPLSLECTVEGTSNPNLYWYRQAAGRGLQLLFYSVGIGQISSEVPQNLSASRPQDRQFILSSKKLLLSDSGFYLCAWSGKTGLTDQPQHFGDGTRLSIL.

This sequence joins TRBV7-7 and TRBJ2-5, with 11 bases identical to TRBD2. Losses at the gene ends were 1 base for V and 4 bases for J; bases not matched to a gene: 2. Germline V gives CDR1 SSHAT, CDR2 FNYEAQ (reference sequence). The CDR3 covers 15 residues. CDR3 amino acids: CASSLGLAGGETQYF. CDR3 in DNA: TGTGCCAGCAGCTTAGGCCTAGCGGGAGGAGAGACCCAGTACTTC.

V gene TRBV5-5 combines with J gene TRBJ1-6; TRBD1 might be the D (6 bases). V gave up 4 bases and J gave up 7 bases, with 12 bases separating them. CDR1 is SGHKS and CDR2 is YYEKEE in the germline V gene (reference sequence). The CDR3 is made up of 14 amino acids. CDR3 loop: CASSGARGNSPLHF. CDR3 sequence (DNA): TGTGCCAGCAGCGGGGCCAGGGGAAATTCACCCCTCCACTTT.

This clone appeared once. The chain carries TRBV5-4 and TRBJ2-5, with 10 positions matching TRBD1. V trimming: 4 bases; J trimming: 5 bases; junction bases outside the gene matches: 8. This CDR3 has 15 residues. Germline CDR1 and CDR2: SGHNT and YYREEE (reference sequence). In DNA, the CDR3 is TGTGCCAGCAGCGCGTGGACAGGGGGTGGGGAGACCCAGTACTTC. Amino acid sequence: CASSAWTGGGETQYF.

The chain has TRBV19 and TRBJ1-2; D is undetermined. Trimming removed 7 bases from V and 3 bases from J, with 15 bases in between. This CDR3 comprises 14 residues. Germline V gives CDR1 LNHDA, CDR2 SQIVND (reference sequence). For the CDR3, the DNA is TGTGCCAGTACGGGCAGCCTTTCTCACTATGGCTACACCTTC. Residues: CASTGSLSHYGYTF.

The V and J genes are TRBV19 and TRBJ2-7; 12 bases fit TRBD1. Germline V CDR1 and CDR2: LNHDA, SQIVND (reference sequence). The CDR3 spans 16 residues. Trimming cost V 1 base and J 3 bases; bases outside gene matches: 4. In nucleotides, the CDR3 is TGTGCCAGTAGTATAGTGGGGACAGGGGGCTTCTACGAGCAGTACTTC. It yields the protein CASSIVGTGGFYEQYF.

CDR3 residues: CSVVGLAGLETQYF. The CDR3 DNA reads as TGCAGCGTTGTGGGACTAGCGGGGTTAGAGACCCAGTACTTC. The chain couples TRBV29-1 to TRBJ2-5; 13 positions agree with TRBD2. CDR3 length: 14 residues. Germline V lookup: CDR1 SQVTM, CDR2 ANQGSEA. After removal of 4 bases from V and 4 bases from J, the junction contained 3 bases not matched to a gene.

This chain connects TRBV7-2 to TRBJ2-3; 7 positions agree with TRBD2. With V trimmed by 4 bases and J by 5 bases, 3 bases remained unmatched. The CDR3 length is 13 residues. CDR1 SGHTA and CDR2 FQGNSA come from the germline V gene. This CDR3 reads CASSWTRGDTQYF. CDR3 coding DNA: TGTGCCAGCAGCTGGACTAGGGGAGATACGCAGTATTTT.

The chain uses TRBV5-6 and TRBJ1-6; 8 bases fit TRBD1. Unmatched junction bases numbered 6, after V lost 0 bases and J lost 16 bases. This CDR3 comprises 13 residues. In germline, CDR1 is SGHDT, CDR2 YYEEEE. The CDR3 DNA reads as TGTGCCAGCAGCTTGGGGGACAGGCGCGGGCTCCACTTT. Amino acids: CASSLGDRRGLHF.

The chain carries TRBV6-6 and TRBJ1-5, with D possibly TRBD1 on 6 matching bases. Germline-derived CDR1 and CDR2 are MNHNY and SVGAGI (reference sequence). The CDR3 runs to 14 residues. Trimming took off 4 bases at V and 7 bases at J, with 14 bases between the two ends. The CDR3 nucleotides are TGTGCCAGCAGTTTTGGGGGCGAATTACAGCCCCAGCATTTT. Protein: CASSFGGELQPQHF.

This chain links TRBV11-2 with TRBJ2-1; D unresolved. V was clipped by 4 bases and J by 7 bases, with 11 bases between them. This CDR3 has 13 amino acids. Germline V gene lookup returns CDR1 SGHAT and CDR2 FQNNGV. The chain's CDR3 is CASSSYLLNEQFF. In DNA, the CDR3 is TGTGCCAGCAGCTCCTATTTGCTAAATGAGCAGTTCTTC.

CDR3 protein: CASSPGTSVEETQYF. CDR3 in DNA: TGCGCCAGCAGCCCCGGGACTAGCGTGGAGGAGACCCAGTACTTC. The chain has TRBV5-1 and TRBJ2-5; 10 nucleotides agree with TRBD2. The V and J ends lost 4 bases and 5 bases, in that order; junction bases with no gene match: 8. Germline loops: CDR1 SGHRS, CDR2 YFSETQ. This CDR3 region has 15 residues.

This clone was seen only once. The V and J genes are TRBV2 and TRBJ1-1; no definite D call. CDR3 size: 14 residues. CDR1 is SNHLY, CDR2 FYNNEI, per germline. V lost 5 bases, J lost 0 bases, and 10 bases lay in between. This chain's CDR3 is CASSRDKVNTEAFF. CDR3 in DNA: TGTGCCAGCAGTCGAGACAAAGTGAACACTGAAGCTTTCTTT. Looking up the rest from reference TRBV2 and TRBJ1-1 gives the full variable domain: EPEVTQTPSHQVTQMGQEVILRCVPISNHLYFYWYRQILGQKVEFLVSFYNNEISEKSEIFDDQFSVERPDGSNFTLKIRSTKLEDSAMYFCASSRDKVNTEAFFGQGTRLTVV.

The CDR3 DNA follows: TGTGCCAGCTCACCACAGGGGAGCTCTGGAAACACCATATATTTT. Translation: CASSPQGSSGNTIYF. The chain couples TRBV18 to TRBJ1-3, with D perhaps TRBD1 (5 bases). Trimming pared 1 base from V and 0 bases from J, leaving 7 bases between. The CDR3 is made up of 15 amino acids. The germline V gene has CDR1 KGHSH and CDR2 LQKENI.

This chain connects TRBV7-6 to TRBJ2-7; tentative D call: TRBD2 (6 bases). Trimming cost V 2 bases and J 3 bases, with 11 bases left between them. The CDR3 contains 14 residues. CDR1 is SGHVS, CDR2 FNYEAQ, per germline. DNA for the CDR3: TGTGCCAGCAGCTTAAATCAGGGAGGCTACGAGCAGTACTTC. Amino acids: CASSLNQGGYEQYF.

This clone was detected only once. An end of the junction differs from the germline gene, which may be a read error. The same CDR3 arises from other DNA sequences in this sample as well. The V call is TRBV18, the J call TRBJ2-3; 8 bases are shared with TRBD2. This CDR3 region has 15 residues. Germline V gene data show CDR1 as KGHSH and CDR2 as LQKENI. CDR3 region: CASSPLGLATDTQYF. The CDR3 DNA is TGTGCCAGCTCGCCACTCGGACTAGCAACAGATACGCAGTATTTT.

This chain connects TRBV7-9 to TRBJ1-1; D is unclear. Trimming took 3 bases from V and 5 from J, leaving 10 bases between them. Germline CDR1 and CDR2: SEHNR and FQNEAQ (reference sequence). The CDR3 extends over 13 amino acids. CDR3 loop: CASSLGEETEAFF. The CDR3 coding sequence is TGTGCCAGCAGCTTGGGTGAGGAGACTGAAGCTTTCTTT.

The rearrangement links TRBV19 to TRBJ2-7, with TRBD2 identical over 11 bases. With V trimmed by 4 bases and J by 3 bases, 8 bases remained unmatched. This CDR3 spans 16 amino acids. Germline V gives CDR1 LNHDA, CDR2 SQIVND (reference sequence). CDR3 in amino acids: CASSTTLAGAYYEQYF. CDR3 nucleotide sequence: TGTGCCAGTAGTACCACACTAGCGGGAGCTTACTACGAGCAGTACTTC.

The chain links TRBV5-6 to TRBJ2-7; D tentatively fits TRBD1 or TRBD2 (5 bases each). The V end lost 4 bases, the J end lost 3 bases, and 11 bases lay between the germline ends. The CDR3 spans 13 residues. Germline V CDR1 and CDR2: SGHDT, YYEEEE. The CDR3 loop reads CASSKGRVYEQYF. The CDR3 nucleotides are TGTGCCAGCAGCAAGGGACGGGTCTACGAGCAGTACTTC.

The chain recombines TRBV2 with TRBJ1-1; 8 bases are a match to TRBD1. Germline loops: CDR1 SNHLY, CDR2 FYNNEI. With V trimmed by 4 bases and J by 0 bases, 10 bases remained unmatched. The CDR3 runs to 17 residues. CDR3 coding DNA: TGTGCCAGCAGTGGCCCCCTCCTGACAGGGGTGAACACTGAAGCTTTCTTT. Translating it yields CASSGPLLTGVNTEAFF.

The V gene is TRBV12-2, the J gene TRBJ1-2. TRBV12-2 is flagged as a pseudogene. This CDR3 comprises 17 residues. The CDR3 sequence: CASRLASCFGERYGYTF. The CDR3 coding sequence is TGTGCAAGTCGCTTAGCTTCGTGCTTTGGGGAGAGATATGGCTACACCTTC.

This rearrangement joins TRBV11-2 to TRBJ2-5; TRBD1 is a possible D gene (5 bases). V was clipped by 2 bases and J by 0 bases, with 7 bases between them. The V gene's germline CDR1 is SGHAT and CDR2 FQNNGV. This CDR3 has 14 amino acids. CDR3 nucleotides: TGTGCCAGCAGCTTACAGGGATACCAAGAGACCCAGTACTTC. It yields the protein CASSLQGYQETQYF.

The chain carries TRBV7-7 and TRBJ2-5, with D unclear. Germline-derived CDR1 and CDR2 are SSHAT and FNYEAQ (reference sequence). The CDR3 spans 14 residues. Trimming stripped 6 bases from V and 1 base from J, with 12 bases between. In DNA form, the CDR3 reads TGTGCCAGCAGTCCCTCCCCGACCCAAGAGACCCAGTACTTC. Amino acids: CASSPSPTQETQYF.

The genes are TRBV6-5 and TRBJ1-1, with 8 bases lining up with TRBD1. CDR1 is MNHEY, CDR2 SVGAGI, per germline. The trim removed 6 bases at V and 5 bases at J, leaving 8 bases unmatched. There are 14 residues in the CDR3. The CDR3 here is CASRQDREGTEAFF. In nucleotides, the CDR3 is TGTGCCAGCAGACAGGACAGGGAAGGGACTGAAGCTTTCTTT.